One and the same sample provided the 2 T cell receptor beta chains below, sequenced in a study of immune cell composition in non-small cell lung cancer. TCRdb keeps only in-frame clones here, not all; method: immunoSEQ multiplex PCR. In the table there are 3,000 to 3,500 clones, around four fifths of which are singletons. The sample taken for sequencing was lung tumor tissue. These receptors all come from a human donor with non-small cell lung cancer.

The chain combines TRBV6-5 with TRBJ2-7; D call uncertain. V was shortened by 9 bases and J by 1 base, with 10 bases between the two germline ends. Per the germline V gene, CDR1 is MNHEY and CDR2 is SVGAGI. CDR3 length: 12 amino acids. In DNA form, the CDR3 reads TGTGCCAGTCGGCGCGGTTCCTACGAGCAGTACTTC. Its translation: CASRRGSYEQYF.

V usage is TRBV30 and J usage is TRBJ2-7; D remains ambiguous. Germline V gives CDR1 GTSNPN, CDR2 SVGIG (reference sequence). CDR3 size: 12 residues. V lost 2 bases to trimming and J lost 0 bases, with 5 bases between them. In nucleotides, the CDR3 is TGTGCCTGGAGTAAGCCCTCCTACGAGCAGTACTTC. This codes for CAWSKPSYEQYF.